A single sample is the source of the 25 T cell receptor beta chains below, sequenced in a study of blood T cell repertoires in COVID-19. Clones were read by immunoSEQ multiplex PCR, and TCRdb kept only the in-frame ones, dropping some. The sample contains some 56,000 clones, roughly nine tenths of which appear only once. The sample taken for sequencing was peripheral blood. The receptors originated from a woman aged 60-70 years with COVID-19, enrolled during active disease.

The rearrangement links TRBV11-2 to TRBJ1-4; D gene unclear. This CDR3 spans 16 amino acids. Trimming shortened V by 0 bases and J by 3 bases, and 11 bases separated the two germline ends. Germline V gives CDR1 SGHAT, CDR2 FQNNGV. The CDR3 DNA reads as TGTGCCAGCAGCTTAGACTGGGTGGGCTCTAATGAAAAACTGTTTTTT. It specifies CASSLDWVGSNEKLFF.

The rearrangement uses TRBV6-5 and TRBJ1-2, with 10 nucleotides matching TRBD1. This CDR3 has 14 amino acids. The germline CDR1 and CDR2 sequences are MNHEY and SVGAGI. After removal of 0 bases from V and 8 bases from J, the junction contained 3 bases not matched to a gene. CDR3 coding DNA: TGTGCCAGCAGTTACTCCGGGACAGGGGTCGGCTACACCTTC. It specifies CASSYSGTGVGYTF.

This clone is a singleton in its sample. The chain links TRBV5-1 to TRBJ2-7; maybe TRBD1 (6 bases). The CDR3 totals 14 residues. Trimming shortened V by 4 bases and J by 0 bases, and 11 bases separated the two germline ends. Germline-derived CDR1 and CDR2 are SGHRS and YFSETQ. The CDR3 bases are TGCGCCAGCAGCCGGGACACACTCTCCTACGAGCAGTACTTC. Translation: CASSRDTLSYEQYF. Complete variable domain (other parts from reference TRBV5-1 and TRBJ2-7): KAGVTQTPRYLIKTRGQQVTLSCSPISGHRSVSWYQQTPGQGLQFLFEYFSETQRNKGNFPGRFSGRQFSNSRSEMNVSTLELGDSALYLCASSRDTLSYEQYFGPGTRLTVT.

The genes are TRBV3-1 (or the pseudogene TRBV3-2) and TRBJ2-5, with unresolved D. The CDR3 is made up of 12 amino acids. Germline-derived CDR1 and CDR2 are LGHDT and YNNKEL (reference sequence). The V gene lost 3 bases and the J gene lost 1 base, with 3 bases spanning the gap. CDR3 DNA: TGTGCCAGCAGCCACCTCCAAGAGACCCAGTACTTC. Amino acids: CASSHLQETQYF.

The genes are TRBV30 and TRBJ2-3; 8 bases line up with TRBD1. The CDR3 length is 13 residues. Germline V gene sequence: CDR1 GTSNPN, CDR2 SVGIG (reference sequence). V gave up 5 bases and J gave up 3 bases; unmatched junction bases: 4. The CDR3 is CAWGQGGTDTQYF. The DNA of the CDR3 is TGTGCCTGGGGACAGGGTGGGACAGATACGCAGTATTTT.

The chain recombines TRBV2 with TRBJ1-2; weak D call: TRBD1 (5 bases). Trimming took 8 bases from V and 9 from J, leaving 22 bases between them. The CDR3 has 14 residues. Germline assignment: CDR1 SNHLY and CDR2 FYNNEI. The DNA of the CDR3 is TGTGCCAGCGTTATGCCCCACGGGGGTGGGAGCTACACCTTC. It codes for CASVMPHGGGSYTF.

The gene calls are TRBV29-1 and TRBJ2-1, with 8 bases fitting TRBD1. Trimming at V came to 4 bases and at J to 2 bases, leaving 1 base not matched to a gene. The CDR3 runs 13 residues. Germline V gene sequence: CDR1 SQVTM, CDR2 ANQGSEA. The CDR3 loop is CSVVRGPYNEQFF. CDR3 nucleotides: TGCAGCGTTGTCAGGGGGCCCTACAATGAGCAGTTCTTC.

The chain has TRBV7-7 and TRBJ2-3, with 8 bases that match TRBD1. The CDR3 runs 15 residues. CDR1 and CDR2 from the germline V gene are SSHAT and FNYEAQ (reference sequence). V shed 5 bases, J shed 1 base, and the junction held 5 bases outside the gene matches. CDR3 amino acids: CASSRGQGGTDTQYF. In DNA, the CDR3 is TGTGCCAGCAGCCGTGGACAGGGAGGCACAGATACGCAGTATTTT.

By frequency in the sample, this clone is medium-sized (0.01 to 0.1%). The gene calls are TRBV19 and TRBJ1-5, with D maybe TRBD1 (6 bases). Germline V gene lookup returns CDR1 LNHDA and CDR2 SQIVND (reference sequence). The CDR3 length is 14 residues. Trimming cost V 8 bases and J 4 bases, with 15 bases left between them. CDR3 region: CASGPGQKNQPQHF. CDR3 bases: TGTGCCAGTGGACCGGGACAAAAGAATCAGCCCCAGCATTTT.

The chain carries TRBV18 and TRBJ1-2; 7 bases line up with TRBD1. Germline trimming cut 0 bases from V and 0 bases from J; bases unmatched to any gene: 10. Germline V lookup: CDR1 KGHSH, CDR2 LQKENI. The CDR3 has 18 residues. Here the CDR3 DNA reads TGTGCCAGCTCACCACCGGGACAGATCCGTTCGGCTAACTATGGCTACACCTTC. It encodes CASSPPGQIRSANYGYTF. The complete variable domain, with remaining parts taken from reference TRBV18 and TRBJ1-2, reads NAGVMQNPRHLVRRRGQEARLRCSPMKGHSHVYWYRQLPEEGLKFMVYLQKENIIDESGMPKERFSAEFPKEGPSILRIQQVVRGDSAAYFCASSPPGQIRSANYGYTFGSGTRLTVV.

The chain links TRBV6-5 to TRBJ2-7; D may be TRBD2 (6 bases). CDR1 is MNHEY and CDR2 is SVGAGI in the germline V gene. The CDR3 is 11 amino acids. Trimming left V 10 bases short and J 6 bases short, with 13 bases between. The CDR3 DNA reads TGTGCCACTCTTAAGGGAGGCGAGCAGTACTTC. Amino acid sequence: CATLKGGEQYF.

J is TRBJ1-5 and V is TRBV19, with TRBD1 as a possible D gene (5 bases). CDR1 and CDR2 (germline): LNHDA, SQIVND (reference sequence). This CDR3 is built from 15 residues. Trimming left V 7 bases short and J 4 bases short, with 17 bases between. This CDR3 reads CASIGAGTANQPQHF. The CDR3 nucleotides read TGTGCCAGTATAGGGGCGGGGACGGCTAATCAGCCCCAGCATTTT.

This clone appeared once. The chain links TRBV5-1 to TRBJ2-7; 14 positions agree with TRBD2. The germline V gene encodes CDR1 SGHRS and CDR2 YFSETQ. This CDR3 is built from 17 residues. Trimming removed 2 bases from V and 6 bases from J; junction bases left unmatched: 10. The CDR3 bases are TGCGCCAGCAGCTTAGGCACGACTAGCGGGGGGGCCAGCGAGCAGTACTTC. Protein sequence: CASSLGTTSGGASEQYF.

J is TRBJ2-7 and V is TRBV6-5; 16 positions match TRBD2. The CDR3 consists of 16 residues. The germline V gene has CDR1 MNHEY and CDR2 SVGAGI. V shed 2 bases, J shed 4 bases, and the junction held 2 bases outside the gene matches. The CDR3 loop reads CASSYGTSGRGYEQYF. Written as DNA, the CDR3 is TGTGCCAGCAGTTACGGGACTAGCGGGAGGGGATACGAGCAGTACTTC.

This rearrangement joins TRBV7-9 to TRBJ1-1; 11 nucleotides match TRBD1. Per the germline V gene, CDR1 is SEHNR and CDR2 is FQNEAQ (reference sequence). This CDR3 is 17 amino acids long. V trimming: 5 bases; J trimming: 4 bases; junction bases outside the gene matches: 12. The CDR3 reads CASSRTLRGTGGTEAFF. The CDR3 DNA sequence: TGTGCCAGCAGCCGAACGTTAAGGGGGACAGGGGGCACTGAAGCTTTCTTT.

This chain connects TRBV7-2 to TRBJ1-2; TRBD1 matches at 8 bases. Germline CDR1 is SGHTA and CDR2 is FQGNSA. V shed 3 bases, J shed 8 bases, and the junction held 14 bases outside the gene matches. This CDR3 has 16 amino acids. The CDR3 is CASSLFPGQAGAGYTF. The DNA for the CDR3 is TGTGCCAGCAGCTTGTTTCCGGGACAGGCGGGCGCCGGCTACACCTTC.

V gene TRBV2 combines with J gene TRBJ2-7; 7 bases agree with TRBD1. CDR1 and CDR2 from the germline V gene are SNHLY and FYNNEI. The CDR3 length is 13 residues. Trimming at V came to 4 bases and at J to 3 bases, leaving 3 bases not matched to a gene. The CDR3 loop is CASSADRVYEQYF. CDR3 DNA: TGTGCCAGCAGTGCCGACAGGGTCTACGAGCAGTACTTC.

In DNA form, the CDR3 reads TGTGCCACCAGCAGAGGTCTAGCGGGACCCTACAATGAGCAGTTCTTC. It codes for CATSRGLAGPYNEQFF. The V gene is TRBV15, the J gene TRBJ2-1; 9 bases line up with TRBD2. The V segment lost 1 base and the J segment 2 bases; nucleotides outside the gene matches: 3. Germline V gene data show CDR1 as LNHNV and CDR2 as YYDKDF (reference sequence). The CDR3 sequence is 16 residues long.

Only a few counts were recorded for this clone. The chain couples TRBV30 to TRBJ2-2, with D maybe TRBD2 (6 bases). The germline V and J ends were trimmed by 3 bases and 5 bases, with 22 bases remaining between them. The germline CDR1 and CDR2 sequences are GTSNPN and SVGIG (reference sequence). The CDR3 has 17 residues. CDR3 in amino acids: CAWRRWRGGQRTGELFF. The CDR3 region has the DNA TGTGCCTGGAGAAGGTGGAGGGGCGGCCAAAGGACCGGGGAGCTGTTTTTT.

V and J are TRBV5-4 and TRBJ2-5; tentative D call: TRBD2 (5 bases). The CDR3 totals 14 residues. V shed 0 bases and J shed 1 base, with 7 bases lying between them. Germline CDR1 and CDR2: SGHNT and YYREEE (reference sequence). The CDR3 nucleotides are TGTGCCAGCAGCTTGGGCGGACTCCAAGAGACCCAGTACTTC. It translates to CASSLGGLQETQYF.

The chain joins TRBV4-3 to TRBJ1-2; 8 bases are shared with TRBD1. The J segment lost 5 bases and the V segment lost 1 base, leaving 9 bases of the junction unmatched. Germline V CDR1 and CDR2: LGHNA, YSLEER. The CDR3 runs to 16 residues. The DNA for the CDR3 is TGCGCCAGCAGCCAAGCAGGACAGGGTTTACAGTATGGCTACACCTTC. Its protein is CASSQAGQGLQYGYTF.

The V call is TRBV5-1, the J call TRBJ1-6; 10 bases line up with TRBD1. Unmatched junction bases numbered 5, after V lost 4 bases and J lost 7 bases. Looked up from germline, CDR1 is SGHRS and CDR2 is YFSETQ. The CDR3 sequence is 15 residues long. CDR3 sequence (DNA): TGCGCCAGCAGCGCCTCGGACAGGGGGAATTCACCCCTCCACTTT. Its translation is CASSASDRGNSPLHF.

The rearrangement links TRBV29-1 to TRBJ2-1; no clear D gene. CDR1 SQVTM and CDR2 ANQGSEA come from the germline V gene. This CDR3 spans 11 amino acids. V lost 4 bases and J lost 9, with 10 bases in between. Here the CDR3 reads CSVVPQTEQFF. The CDR3 coding sequence is TGCAGCGTTGTCCCACAAACTGAGCAGTTCTTC.

The chain carries TRBV7-9 and TRBJ2-1; 7 bases map to TRBD2. V shed 5 bases and J 2 bases; nucleotides not matched to a gene: 12. Germline CDR1 is SEHNR and CDR2 is FQNEAQ (reference sequence). There are 17 residues in the CDR3. CDR3 bases: TGTGCCAGCAGCCCTGAGGTTGAGCGGGATCCCTACAATGAGCAGTTCTTC. Amino acids: CASSPEVERDPYNEQFF.

The genes are TRBV12-3 or TRBV12-4 and TRBJ2-2; D not certain. Trimming removed 5 bases from V and 2 bases from J, with 6 bases in between. CDR3 length: 13 residues. CDR3 amino acids: CASSNINTGELFF. DNA of the CDR3: TGTGCCAGCAGTAATATTAACACCGGGGAGCTGTTTTTT.